The 6 T cell receptor beta chains below come from one sample, sequenced in a study of control samples from healthy donors and cancer patients. Clones were sequenced by immunoSEQ multiplex PCR, and TCRdb holds only the in-frame ones, with some missing. The sample consists of around 130,000 clones, 90% of them appearing once. Material: blood. The receptors stem from a man between 18 and 35 years old in good health.

The CDR3 protein is CASSLAVADSSYNEQFF. The CDR3 DNA sequence: TGTGCCAGCAGCTTAGCCGTAGCGGATAGCTCCTACAATGAGCAGTTCTTC. The rearrangement links TRBV11-3 to TRBJ2-1; weak D call: TRBD2 (6 bases). From germline, CDR1 is SGHNT and CDR2 YENEEA. The CDR3 totals 17 residues. Trimming pared 1 base from V and 0 bases from J, leaving 13 bases between.

The V gene is TRBV12-2, the J gene TRBJ1-1. TRBV12-2 is marked as a pseudogene. The CDR3 totals 15 residues. CDR3 DNA sequence: TGTGCAAGTCGCTCAGTTTGGGGGAACAACACTGAAGCTTTCTTT. It translates to CASRSVWGNNTEAFF.

The chain recombines TRBV19 with TRBJ1-1; D remains unclear. Germline V gives CDR1 LNHDA, CDR2 SQIVND (reference sequence). V lost 7 bases and J 10 bases, leaving 22 bases between the germline ends. The CDR3 is 14 amino acids. Here the CDR3 reads CASTLNAGGGRAFF. In DNA, the CDR3 is TGTGCCAGTACCTTAAACGCGGGTGGAGGGCGAGCTTTCTTT.

The chain has TRBV24-1 and TRBJ1-2; maybe TRBD1 (6 bases). Per germline, CDR1 KGHDR and CDR2 SFDVKD. With 4 bases removed from V and 4 bases from J, the gap between germline ends came to 15 bases. This CDR3 spans 15 amino acids. The CDR3 DNA reads as TGTGCCACCAGTGAAGGGGGGGCGCAGCTCTATGGCTACACCTTC. Translating it yields CATSEGGAQLYGYTF.

The J gene is TRBJ2-5, the V gene TRBV29-1; D not resolved. Trimming stripped 2 bases from V and 2 bases from J, with 15 bases between. The CDR3 spans 15 residues. Germline assignment: CDR1 SQVTM and CDR2 ANQGSEA. CDR3 in amino acids: CSVEWRLPPQETQYF. The CDR3 region has the DNA TGCAGCGTTGAATGGAGACTGCCTCCACAAGAGACCCAGTACTTC.

The rearrangement joins TRBV4-3 to TRBJ2-1; TRBD1 aligns across 8 bases. This CDR3 region has 15 residues. Per the germline V gene, CDR1 is LGHNA and CDR2 is YSLEER. J was trimmed by 2 bases and V by 0 bases; bases with no gene match: 0. The CDR3 sequence is CASSQDRGPYNEQFF. Here the CDR3 DNA reads TGCGCCAGCAGCCAAGACAGGGGGCCCTACAATGAGCAGTTCTTC.